These 10 T cell receptor beta chains were all obtained from the same sample, sequenced in a study of blood T cell repertoires in COVID-19. Produced via immunoSEQ multiplex PCR; TCRdb's table is partial and in-frame only. The sample lists approximately 94,000 clones, about 80% occurring once. Sequenced sample: peripheral blood. The receptors come from a woman aged 70-85 years with acute or convalescent COVID-19.

This rearrangement joins TRBV9 to TRBJ1-2, with 8 bases lining up with TRBD1. The V gene's germline CDR1 is SGDLS and CDR2 YYNGEE. CDR3 length: 14 amino acids. V lost 2 bases and J lost 8; bases outside the gene matches: 8. The CDR3: CASSVSGGASGYTF. In DNA form, the CDR3 reads TGTGCCAGCAGCGTGTCAGGGGGCGCGTCCGGCTACACCTTC.

This clone was observed a few times. The chain combines TRBV5-4 with TRBJ2-6, with 9 bases matching TRBD1. The germline gives CDR1 SGHNT, CDR2 YYREEE (reference sequence). CDR3 length: 19 residues. With 4 bases clipped from V and 0 bases from J, the junction kept 11 bases outside the gene matches. DNA for the CDR3: TGTGCCAGCAGCATACTAGGACAGGGGACAATCTCTGGGGCCAACGTCCTGACTTTC. Amino acids: CASSILGQGTISGANVLTF.

The genes are TRBV3-1 (or the pseudogene TRBV3-2) and TRBJ2-5, with D perhaps TRBD1 (5 bases). V lost 1 base to trimming and J lost 2 bases, with 8 bases between them. CDR3 length: 14 residues. Per the germline V gene, CDR1 is LGHDT and CDR2 is YNNKEL (reference sequence). The DNA for the CDR3 is TGTGCCAGCAGCCAAGGACAGAATCAAGAGACCCAGTACTTC. Translation gives CASSQGQNQETQYF.

The V call is TRBV29-1, the J call TRBJ1-3; D perhaps matches TRBD1 (6 bases). Germline V gene lookup returns CDR1 SQVTM and CDR2 ANQGSEA. CDR3 length: 13 residues. Trimming stripped 6 bases from V and 0 bases from J, with 9 bases between. CDR3 DNA: TGCAGCGTCTTGGACAGCTCTGGAAACACCATATATTTT. This translates into CSVLDSSGNTIYF.

The chain joins TRBV6-6 to TRBJ1-1; D gene ambiguous. This CDR3 is 13 amino acids long. Germline CDR1 reads MNHNY; CDR2 reads SVGAGI (reference sequence). The V and J ends lost 10 bases and 0 bases respectively, with 12 bases between them. Here the CDR3 DNA reads TGTGCCATACAGCAGTCTGTGAACACTGAAGCTTTCTTT. Translating gives CAIQQSVNTEAFF.

This clone was seen many times. This chain joins TRBV27 and TRBJ2-2; 9 positions agree with TRBD2. CDR1 is MNHEY and CDR2 is SMNVEV in the germline V gene (reference sequence). J lost 6 bases, V lost 10 bases, and 9 bases had no gene match. CDR3 length: 14 amino acids. CDR3 loop: CAIRPSGVAGELFF. Written as DNA, the CDR3 is TGTGCCATCCGGCCTAGCGGGGTCGCCGGGGAGCTGTTTTTT.

This clone was observed a single time. The V and J genes are TRBV3-1 (or the pseudogene TRBV3-2) and TRBJ1-3; the match to TRBD1 covers 10 bases. CDR3 length: 16 amino acids. V was pared by 4 bases and J by 3 bases, with 6 bases of the junction left unmatched. Per the germline V gene, CDR1 is LGHDT and CDR2 is YNNKEL (reference sequence). The CDR3 is CASSPTGDRGGNTIYF. DNA of the CDR3: TGTGCCAGCAGCCCTACCGGGGACAGGGGTGGAAACACCATATATTTT.

The genes are TRBV2 and TRBJ1-2; 8 nucleotides agree with TRBD1. The CDR3 runs 12 residues. The ends lost 5 bases at V and 7 bases at J; junction bases unmatched: 3. CDR1 and CDR2 (germline): SNHLY, FYNNEI. CDR3 nucleotides: TGTGCCAGCAGTCAGGGGGCGGGTGGCTACACCTTC. This codes for CASSQGAGGYTF.

The rearrangement links TRBV9 to TRBJ1-1; no reliable D call. This CDR3 has 13 residues. The V gene lost 1 base and the J gene lost 3 bases, with 7 bases spanning the gap. Germline V gene lookup returns CDR1 SGDLS and CDR2 YYNGEE. CDR3 in amino acids: CASSVSQDTEAFF. For the CDR3, the DNA is TGTGCCAGCAGCGTATCCCAGGACACTGAAGCTTTCTTT.

The chain carries TRBV3-1 (or the pseudogene TRBV3-2) and TRBJ2-3, with 9 positions matching TRBD2. The CDR3 sequence is 14 residues long. Germline values: CDR1 LGHDT, CDR2 YNNKEL (reference sequence). V shed 4 bases, J shed 8 bases, and the junction held 7 bases outside the gene matches. CDR3 protein: CASSPGAGGGTQYF. CDR3 coding DNA: TGTGCCAGCAGCCCAGGAGCGGGGGGTGGTACGCAGTATTTT.